The 13 T cell receptor beta chains below were found in one sample sequenced in a study of OX40 agonist ivuxolimab in advanced cancers. Sequenced by immunoSEQ multiplex PCR; TCRdb stores in-frame clones only, minus some. This table holds approximately 44,000 clones, approximately 89% found once. Sequenced here: CD4+ or CD8+ T cells sorted from blood, sampled in a trial of the OX40 agonist ivuxolimab. The receptors come from an adult with an advanced solid tumor such as melanoma, head and neck, liver or kidney cancer.

The V gene is TRBV4-3, the J gene TRBJ1-4; the D gene is possibly TRBD1 (5 bases). Germline assignment: CDR1 LGHNA and CDR2 YSLEER. V lost 3 bases and J 7 bases, leaving 21 bases between the germline ends. The CDR3 covers 17 residues. In DNA form, the CDR3 reads TGCGCCAGCAGCCAGACCACCCTTCCGGGGCTTCCTGAAAAACTGTTTTTT. Its protein product is CASSQTTLPGLPEKLFF.

The chain recombines TRBV7-2 with TRBJ2-5, with D possibly called TRBD1 or TRBD2 (6 bases each). Looked up from germline, CDR1 is SGHTA and CDR2 is FQGNSA. The CDR3 length is 14 residues. Trimming shortened V by 5 bases and J by 1 base, and 11 bases separated the two germline ends. The CDR3 here is CASSPRGLQETQYF. The CDR3 DNA sequence: TGTGCCAGCAGCCCCCGGGGGCTCCAAGAGACCCAGTACTTC. The full variable domain, in which reference TRBV7-2 and TRBJ2-5 provide the parts outside the CDR3, is GAGVSQSPSNKVTEKGKDVELRCDPISGHTALYWYRQSLGQGLEFLIYFQGNSAPDKSGLPSDRFSAERTGGSVSTLTIQRTQQEDSAVYLCASSPRGLQETQYFGPGTRLLVL.

The CDR3 spells CASSQGFAEAFF. Here the CDR3 DNA reads TGCGCCAGCTCCCAGGGATTCGCTGAAGCTTTCTTT. V gene TRBV10-1 combines with J gene TRBJ1-1; TRBD1 might be the D (5 bases). Trimming removed 8 bases at V and 6 bases at J, with 13 bases between. Germline V gives CDR1 WNHNN, CDR2 SYGVQD (reference sequence). This CDR3 spans 12 amino acids.

Sample share makes this clone medium-sized. The genes are TRBV6-5 and TRBJ2-7; the D call may be TRBD1 or TRBD2 (5 bases each). Per germline, CDR1 MNHEY and CDR2 SVGAGI. V was trimmed by 7 bases and J by 11 bases, leaving 15 bases between them. The CDR3 is 11 residues long. CDR3 protein: CASTDGAEEYF. The CDR3 region has the DNA TGTGCCAGCACCGATGGGGCGGAGGAGTACTTC.

The CDR3 bases are TGTGCCAGCAGTTACGAGGGGGAGACCCAGTACTTC. This codes for CASSYEGETQYF. This chain connects TRBV6-5 to TRBJ2-5; D might be TRBD1 or TRBD2, each matching 5 bases. The CDR3 runs to 12 residues. Germline CDR1 and CDR2: MNHEY and SVGAGI. V was clipped by 2 bases and J by 5 bases, with 6 bases between them.

The CDR3 reads CASSNDRGPSYEQYF. The CDR3 coding sequence is TGTGCCAGCAGTAACGACAGGGGACCCTCCTACGAGCAGTACTTC. J is TRBJ2-5 and V is TRBV7-9, with 8 nucleotides matching TRBD1. The DNA matches TRBJ2-7 better at its end, which makes the J call doubtful. This CDR3 is 15 amino acids long. CDR1 and CDR2 from the germline V gene are SEHNR and FQNEAQ (reference sequence).

V is TRBV5-6 and J is TRBJ2-7; D is uncertain. CDR3 size: 13 residues. Per germline, CDR1 SGHDT and CDR2 YYEEEE. The V gene lost 2 bases and the J gene lost 6 bases, with 12 bases spanning the gap. The chain's CDR3 is CASSFGSPGEQYF. The CDR3 DNA sequence: TGTGCCAGCAGCTTCGGGTCGCCCGGCGAGCAGTACTTC. The variable domain in full, with the rest retrieved from reference TRBV5-6 and TRBJ2-7, is DAGVTQSPTHLIKTRGQQVTLRCSPKSGHDTVSWYQQALGQGPQFIFQYYEEEERQRGNFPDRFSGHQFPNYSSELNVNALLLGDSALYLCASSFGSPGEQYFGPGTRLTVT.

The V and J genes are TRBV7-9 and TRBJ1-5; no firm D call. Trimming removed 6 bases at V and 3 bases at J, with 9 bases between. This CDR3 has 13 amino acids. Germline CDR1 is SEHNR and CDR2 is FQNEAQ (reference sequence). This CDR3 is CASRGDNNQPQHF. The CDR3 region has the DNA TGTGCCAGCAGGGGAGACAACAATCAGCCCCAGCATTTT.

This chain uses TRBV10-2 with TRBJ2-3, with TRBD1 as a possible D gene (6 bases). Trimming cost V 6 bases and J 2 bases, with 21 bases left between them. The CDR3 sequence is 17 residues long. Germline lookup yields CDR1 WSHSY and CDR2 SAAADI. CDR3 in DNA: TGCGCCAGCAGGTTACCAGAGTGGGGGCCCGACACAGATACGCAGTATTTT. Protein: CASRLPEWGPDTDTQYF.

CDR3 coding DNA: TGTGCCAGCTCACCATCCTTCGGGGACCCCAGCTCCTACGAGCAGTACTTC. Amino acid sequence: CASSPSFGDPSSYEQYF. V gene TRBV18 combines with J gene TRBJ2-7; either TRBD1 or TRBD2 may fit D (5 bases each). V gave up 2 bases and J gave up 0 bases, with 17 bases separating them. The CDR3 has 17 residues. Germline-derived CDR1 and CDR2 are KGHSH and LQKENI.

This rearrangement joins TRBV5-8 to TRBJ1-5; D perhaps matches TRBD1 (6 bases). V lost 4 bases, J lost 2 bases, and 16 bases lay in between. The CDR3 totals 16 residues. Germline V CDR1 and CDR2: SGHTS, YDEGEE. CDR3 bases: TGTGCCAGCAGCCCGTCAGGGGCAATAGGCAATCAGCCCCAGCATTTT. It translates to CASSPSGAIGNQPQHF. The full variable domain, in which reference TRBV5-8 and TRBJ1-5 provide the parts outside the CDR3, is EAGVTQSPTHLIKTRGQQATLRCSPISGHTSVYWYQQALGLGLQFLLWYDEGEERNRGNFPPRFSGRQFPNYSSELNVNALELEDSALYLCASSPSGAIGNQPQHFGDGTRLSIL.

V and J are TRBV28 and TRBJ2-5; unclear D gene. The germline CDR1 and CDR2 sequences are MDHEN and SYDVKM. Trimming pared 1 base from V and 3 bases from J, leaving 9 bases between. The CDR3 totals 14 residues. The CDR3 nucleotides are TGTGCCAGCAGTTTATTCATAGGGAAAGAGACCCAGTACTTC. It is translated as CASSLFIGKETQYF.

The V and J genes are TRBV6-5 and TRBJ2-3; D is unclear. The CDR3 covers 11 residues. The V end lost 8 bases, the J end lost 4 bases, and 7 bases lay between the germline ends. CDR1 is MNHEY, CDR2 SVGAGI, per germline. CDR3 residues: CASASADTQYF. As DNA, the CDR3 is TGTGCCAGCGCGAGCGCAGATACGCAGTATTTT.